Each of the 5 T cell receptor beta chains below was sequenced from the same sample in a study of OX40 agonist ivuxolimab in advanced cancers. Measured with immunoSEQ multiplex PCR; TCRdb has only the in-frame clones, and not every one. The sample lists just over 50,000 clones, roughly 84% occurring once. The starting material was CD4+ or CD8+ T cells sorted from blood, obtained in a trial of the OX40 agonist ivuxolimab. The receptor set was obtained from an adult with an advanced solid tumor such as melanoma, head and neck, liver or kidney cancer.

V is TRBV5-1 and J is TRBJ1-1; TRBD1 aligns across 8 bases. V gave up 5 bases and J gave up 4 bases; unmatched junction bases: 13. The CDR3 spans 16 residues. CDR1 and CDR2 from the germline V gene are SGHRS and YFSETQ. The chain's CDR3 is CASSPGGWGGGTEAFF. As DNA, the CDR3 is TGCGCCAGCAGTCCAGGGGGCTGGGGTGGCGGCACTGAAGCTTTCTTT. Using reference TRBV5-1 and TRBJ1-1 for the parts outside the CDR3, the full variable domain is KAGVTQTPRYLIKTRGQQVTLSCSPISGHRSVSWYQQTPGQGLQFLFEYFSETQRNKGNFPGRFSGRQFSNSRSEMNVSTLELGDSALYLCASSPGGWGGGTEAFFGQGTRLTVV.

This chain links TRBV29-1 with TRBJ2-1; 11 bases map to TRBD2. The J segment lost 7 bases and the V segment lost 7 bases, leaving 9 bases of the junction unmatched. In germline, CDR1 is SQVTM, CDR2 ANQGSEA. This CDR3 is 14 amino acids long. The CDR3 DNA sequence: TGCAGCGCTGGACTAGCGGGTCTCAAAAATGAGCAGTTCTTC. Protein: CSAGLAGLKNEQFF.

This chain connects TRBV6-6 to TRBJ1-2; D remains unclear. The CDR3 is made up of 11 amino acids. V was shortened by 9 bases and J by 8 bases, with 13 bases between the two germline ends. Germline assignment: CDR1 MNHNY and CDR2 SVGAGI (reference sequence). The CDR3 bases are TGTGCCAGTCACGGGTTGCAAGGCTACACCTTC. This sequence encodes CASHGLQGYTF.

The genes are TRBV19 and TRBJ1-1; 8 nucleotides match TRBD1. The CDR3 loop spans 14 amino acids. Unmatched junction bases numbered 6, after V lost 3 bases and J lost 6 bases. Germline assignment: CDR1 LNHDA and CDR2 SQIVND (reference sequence). The CDR3 is CASSMGGQVPEAFF. CDR3 DNA sequence: TGTGCCAGTAGTATGGGGGGACAGGTACCTGAAGCTTTCTTT.

In its sample, this clone was seen once. The V and J genes are TRBV11-2 and TRBJ2-1; D uncertain. This CDR3 comprises 14 residues. Trimming took off 5 bases at V and 4 bases at J, with 12 bases between the two ends. The germline V gene encodes CDR1 SGHAT and CDR2 FQNNGV. The DNA for the CDR3 is TGTGCCAGCAGCACCCATAGAGGTTACAATGAGCAGTTCTTC. Translating gives CASSTHRGYNEQFF.